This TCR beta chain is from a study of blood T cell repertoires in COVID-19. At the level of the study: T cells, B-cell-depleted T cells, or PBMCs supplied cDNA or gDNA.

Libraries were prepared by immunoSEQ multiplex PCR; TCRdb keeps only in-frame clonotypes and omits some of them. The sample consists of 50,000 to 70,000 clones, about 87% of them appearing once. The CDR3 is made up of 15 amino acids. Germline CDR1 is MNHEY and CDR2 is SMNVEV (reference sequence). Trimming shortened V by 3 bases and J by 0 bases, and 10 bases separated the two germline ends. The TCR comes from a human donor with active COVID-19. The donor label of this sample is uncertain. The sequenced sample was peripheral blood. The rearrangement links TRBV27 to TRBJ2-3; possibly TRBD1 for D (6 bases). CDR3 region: CASSFYQGSTDTQYF. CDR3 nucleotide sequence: TGTGCCAGCAGTTTTTATCAGGGGAGCACAGATACGCAGTATTTT.